Following are 28 T cell receptor beta chains from one sample sequenced in a study of T-cell reconstitution after alpha-beta-depleted transplantation in children. TCRbeta library construction was performed incorporating unique molecular identifiers. TCRdb re-called the PCR reads through MiXCR, storing one row per CDR3 protein. The profile covers about 600,000 distinct CDR3 sequences, with about 10% appearing a single time and about 4% taken by the ten largest. The starting material was PBMCs from the stem cell graft donor, obtained from the stem cell graft. These receptors came from a human donor who donated a stem cell graft to a child with acute myeloid leukemia.

This clonotype has just a few counts. V is TRBV6-2 or TRBV6-3 and J is TRBJ2-5; D gene unclear. Looked up from germline, CDR1 is MNHEY and CDR2 is SVGEGT. Between the trimmed V and J ends, which lost 7 bases and 2 bases, there was a span of 11 bases. The CDR3 has 13 residues. Here the CDR3 reads CASNYNNQETQYF. CDR3 nucleotide sequence: TGTGCCAGCAACTATAATAATCAAGAGACCCAGTACTTC.

The V gene is TRBV20-1, the J gene TRBJ2-5; 10 nucleotides align to TRBD2. The length of the CDR3 is 15 residues. Germline loops: CDR1 DFQATT, CDR2 SNEGSKA (reference sequence). V was clipped by 5 bases and J by 1 base; unmatched bases: 7. The CDR3 here is CSAPDTSGTQETQYF. The CDR3 nucleotides read TGCAGTGCTCCTGACACTAGCGGGACCCAAGAGACCCAGTACTTC.

The sample holds a few counts of this clonotype. CDR3 coding DNA: TGTGCCAGCAGCTCCGTTGGGGGGAGGGCCACCGATGAGCAGTTCTTC. Encoded protein: CASSSVGGRATDEQFF. This chain connects TRBV7-9 to TRBJ2-1; 7 bases are a match to TRBD2. Germline assignment: CDR1 SEHNR and CDR2 FQNEAQ (reference sequence). This CDR3 is 16 amino acids long. J gave up 8 bases and V 4 bases, and 14 bases lay outside the gene matches.

This clonotype occurred a few times. Written as DNA, the CDR3 is TGTGCCAGCAGCTTCAGGGAGACTGGGGATACGCAGTATTTT. Residues: CASSFRETGDTQYF. This rearrangement joins TRBV11-3 to TRBJ2-3; D possibly matches TRBD1 or TRBD2 (5 bases each). The V and J ends lost 3 bases and 6 bases respectively, with 13 bases between them. This CDR3 has 14 residues. The germline gives CDR1 SGHNT, CDR2 YENEEA.

In this sample, this clonotype turned up many times. The rearrangement links TRBV20-1 to TRBJ2-1, with D possibly TRBD1 on 5 matching bases. There are 16 residues in the CDR3. Germline lookup yields CDR1 DFQATT and CDR2 SNEGSKA (reference sequence). V gave up 0 bases and J gave up 4 bases, with 16 bases separating them. CDR3 loop: CSARDFQDNGYNEQFF. DNA of the CDR3: TGCAGTGCTAGAGATTTTCAGGACAACGGATACAATGAGCAGTTCTTC.

J is TRBJ2-6 and V is TRBV25-1; D is undetermined. Trimming took off 2 bases at V and 1 base at J, with 6 bases between the two ends. Looked up from germline, CDR1 is MGHDK and CDR2 is SYGVNS. The CDR3 sequence is 15 residues long. CDR3 region: CASSELSSGANVLTF. The CDR3 coding sequence is TGTGCCAGCAGTGAACTAAGTTCTGGGGCCAACGTCCTGACTTTC.

This clonotype was observed a handful of times. CDR3 nucleotides: TGCAGTGCTTTCTCAGGGAAAGGCTACACCTTC. It specifies CSAFSGKGYTF. The gene calls are TRBV20-1 and TRBJ1-2, with D maybe TRBD1 (5 bases). Germline CDR1 DFQATT, CDR2 SNEGSKA (reference sequence). V was shortened by 5 bases and J by 8 bases, with 12 bases between the two germline ends. CDR3 length: 11 amino acids.

The chain joins TRBV7-9 to TRBJ2-2; maybe TRBD1 (6 bases). The CDR3 spans 16 residues. The germline gives CDR1 SEHNR, CDR2 FQNEAQ (reference sequence). V was pared by 5 bases and J by 3 bases, with 16 bases between. The CDR3 loop is CASSPRGREDTGELFF. CDR3 nucleotides: TGTGCCAGCAGCCCTAGGGGGAGAGAGGACACCGGGGAGCTGTTTTTT.

Ten or more counts support this clonotype. V is TRBV5-1 and J is TRBJ2-2, with D unresolved. The CDR3 covers 15 residues. CDR1 is SGHRS, CDR2 YFSETQ, per germline. V was pared by 1 base and J by 2 bases, with 9 bases between. CDR3 DNA: TGCGCCAGCAGCTTGAGGCCCGGTAACACCGGGGAGCTGTTTTTT. Its translation: CASSLRPGNTGELFF.

This clonotype was picked up many times. The chain employs TRBV29-1 and TRBJ2-2; no firm D call. Germline CDR1 is SQVTM and CDR2 is ANQGSEA. Trimming shortened V by 4 bases and J by 5 bases, and 14 bases separated the two germline ends. The CDR3 totals 14 residues. CDR3 bases: TGCAGCGTTGGGATCCCTCCGGGTACCGGGGAGCTGTTTTTT. It is translated as CSVGIPPGTGELFF.

This clonotype turned up a few times. The chain combines TRBV20-1 with TRBJ2-3; TRBD2 matches 9 bases. This CDR3 is built from 14 residues. Germline V CDR1 and CDR2: DFQATT, SNEGSKA (reference sequence). The V gene end was trimmed by 5 bases and the J gene end by 4 bases; junction bases not matched to a gene: 7. The CDR3 DNA sequence: TGCAGTGCTCACCTAGCGGGACTTGCAGATACGCAGTATTTT. Its translation is CSAHLAGLADTQYF.

This clonotype occurred many times. The chain recombines TRBV14 with TRBJ2-5; D might be TRBD1 (5 bases). This CDR3 region has 18 residues. V dropped 2 bases and J dropped 5 bases, with 24 bases sitting between them. Per germline, CDR1 SGHDN and CDR2 FVKESK. The CDR3 protein is CASSQMQGSGLWSETQYF. The DNA for the CDR3 is TGTGCCAGCAGCCAAATGCAGGGATCTGGTTTATGGTCGGAGACCCAGTACTTC.

The chain couples TRBV20-1 to TRBJ1-2; the D is unclear. CDR3 length equals 12 residues. The germline V gene has CDR1 DFQATT and CDR2 SNEGSKA (reference sequence). The V gene lost 1 base and the J gene lost 4 bases, with 7 bases spanning the gap. The CDR3 nucleotides are TGCAGTGCTAGAGTAGGTGCCTATGGCTACACCTTC. It translates to CSARVGAYGYTF.

The V and J genes are TRBV4-2 and TRBJ2-3, with TRBD2 matching over 12 bases. The germline V gene has CDR1 LGHNA and CDR2 YNFKEQ. With V trimmed by 0 bases and J by 3 bases, 4 bases remained unmatched. This CDR3 is 17 amino acids long. CDR3 DNA: TGTGCCAGCAGCCAAGAGCCTAGCGGGAGGGAGACAGATACGCAGTATTTT. Residues: CASSQEPSGRETDTQYF.

This clonotype was seen only a few times. The chain employs TRBV10-3 and TRBJ2-2, with TRBD2 identical over 7 bases. There are 15 residues in the CDR3. Unmatched junction bases numbered 3, after V lost 4 bases and J lost 1 base. Germline-derived CDR1 and CDR2 are ENHRY and SYGVKD. The CDR3 protein is CAISGTRKNTGELFF. The CDR3 coding sequence is TGTGCCATCAGTGGGACTAGAAAGAACACCGGGGAGCTGTTTTTT.

The chain combines TRBV2 with TRBJ1-2, with D unclear. Between the trimmed V and J ends, which lost 3 bases and 8 bases, there was a span of 13 bases. Germline-derived CDR1 and CDR2 are SNHLY and FYNNEI. The CDR3 covers 13 residues. The CDR3 bases are TGTGCCAGCAGTGACCCGGGCCAGCTAGGCTACACCTTC. Its translation: CASSDPGQLGYTF.

This clonotype was counted ten times or more. This sequence joins TRBV29-1 and TRBJ2-1, with a tentative D call TRBD2 (6 bases). Trimming left V 4 bases short and J 2 bases short, with 21 bases between. The germline gives CDR1 SQVTM, CDR2 ANQGSEA. The CDR3 length is 17 residues. The CDR3: CSVGKNWRDLAYNEQFF. CDR3 nucleotides: TGCAGCGTTGGGAAGAATTGGCGGGACCTTGCCTACAATGAGCAGTTCTTC.

This chain uses TRBV20-1 with TRBJ2-4; D not certain. V was cut by 4 bases and J by 8 bases, with 24 bases left in between. Germline V CDR1 and CDR2: DFQATT, SNEGSKA (reference sequence). The CDR3 runs 16 residues. For the CDR3, the DNA is TGCAGTGCTACCCCCATTGGCAGCGCCCGACTGGACATTCAGTACTTC. As protein: CSATPIGSARLDIQYF.

V and J are TRBV7-2 and TRBJ2-2, with 9 positions matching TRBD2. The V gene's germline CDR1 is SGHTA and CDR2 FQGNSA. The CDR3 sequence is 16 residues long. V lost 5 bases and J lost 4; bases outside the gene matches: 8. In DNA form, the CDR3 reads TGTGCCAGCAGCACGATAGCGGGAGTCGGCACCGGGGAGCTGTTTTTT. Translating it yields CASSTIAGVGTGELFF.

This clonotype was seen ten or more times. This chain connects TRBV6-6 to TRBJ2-2; D is unresolved. Trimming removed 4 bases from V and 8 bases from J, with 8 bases in between. Germline CDR1 MNHNY, CDR2 SVGAGI (reference sequence). This CDR3 region has 12 residues. The CDR3 DNA follows: TGTGCCAGCAGTTCCCCGGCTGGGGAGCTGTTTTTT. Its translation: CASSSPAGELFF.

This clonotype was seen more than once but under ten times. The rearrangement links TRBV4-3 to TRBJ2-7; TRBD2 agrees at 9 bases. Per germline, CDR1 LGHNA and CDR2 YSLEER. V gave up 4 bases and J gave up 3 bases; unmatched junction bases: 10. This CDR3 has 16 amino acids. The CDR3: CASSLEIRTSVYEQYF. The CDR3 DNA sequence: TGCGCCAGCAGCCTAGAGATCCGGACTAGCGTCTACGAGCAGTACTTC.

The J gene is TRBJ2-5, the V gene TRBV7-2; 9 nucleotides agree with TRBD2. Trimming took 7 bases from V and 3 from J; bases not matched to a gene: 6. CDR1 SGHTA and CDR2 FQGNSA come from the germline V gene. This CDR3 contains 14 residues. CDR3 bases: TGTGCCAGCATCCTACTAGCGGGTAAAGAGACCCAGTACTTC. This encodes CASILLAGKETQYF.

CDR3 amino acids: CSARVAGGYEQYF. DNA for the CDR3: TGCAGTGCTAGAGTAGCGGGAGGGTACGAGCAGTACTTC. The chain is built from TRBV20-1 and TRBJ2-7, with 11 bases lining up with TRBD2. There are 13 residues in the CDR3. Germline CDR1 and CDR2: DFQATT and SNEGSKA (reference sequence). V was clipped by 1 base and J by 4 bases; unmatched bases: 0.

This clonotype was counted only a few times. The chain recombines TRBV20-1 with TRBJ2-1, with TRBD2 as a possible D gene (6 bases). Per germline, CDR1 DFQATT and CDR2 SNEGSKA (reference sequence). Trimming shortened V by 5 bases and J by 5 bases, and 10 bases separated the two germline ends. This CDR3 has 12 residues. CDR3 nucleotide sequence: TGCAGTGCTCCCCGACTAGACAATGAGCAGTTCTTC. It codes for CSAPRLDNEQFF.

This clonotype was seen repeatedly, ten times or more. This chain joins TRBV24-1 and TRBJ1-1; no clear D gene. V dropped 9 bases and J dropped 4 bases, with 8 bases sitting between them. Germline V gene lookup returns CDR1 KGHDR and CDR2 SFDVKD. This CDR3 comprises 11 residues. As DNA, the CDR3 is TGTGCCACCCGGCCAAGCACTGAAGCTTTCTTT. This codes for CATRPSTEAFF.

This clonotype showed up just a few times. This chain links TRBV25-1 with TRBJ2-7, with 9 nucleotides matching TRBD2. Germline V lookup: CDR1 MGHDK, CDR2 SYGVNS. The CDR3 contains 14 residues. Trimming took 5 bases from V and 4 from J; bases not matched to a gene: 6. CDR3 in amino acids: CASSHAGGGYEQYF. The CDR3 DNA reads TGTGCCAGCAGTCATGCGGGAGGGGGGTACGAGCAGTACTTC.

This chain uses TRBV5-1 with TRBJ2-1; D tentatively fits TRBD1 or TRBD2 (5 bases each). The CDR3 contains 13 residues. V dropped 4 bases and J dropped 7 bases, with 12 bases sitting between them. Germline-derived CDR1 and CDR2 are SGHRS and YFSETQ. The CDR3 region is CASSGASGNEQFF. As DNA, the CDR3 is TGCGCCAGCAGCGGGGCGTCGGGGAATGAGCAGTTCTTC. The whole variable domain, filled in from reference TRBV5-1 and TRBJ2-1, reads KAGVTQTPRYLIKTRGQQVTLSCSPISGHRSVSWYQQTPGQGLQFLFEYFSETQRNKGNFPGRFSGRQFSNSRSEMNVSTLELGDSALYLCASSGASGNEQFFGPGTRLTVL.

This clonotype was recorded many times. The rearrangement joins TRBV6-6 to TRBJ1-1; no clear D. The length of the CDR3 is 13 residues. V lost 5 bases and J lost 3, with 10 bases in between. CDR1 and CDR2 from the germline V gene are MNHNY and SVGAGI (reference sequence). CDR3 region: CASSTDVDTEAFF. CDR3 coding DNA: TGTGCCAGCAGTACCGACGTGGACACTGAAGCTTTCTTT.